The rows below give T cell receptor beta chains drawn from one sample of a study of neoadjuvant nivolumab and ipilimumab in lung cancer. The repertoire was sequenced with immunoSEQ multiplex PCR; TCRdb's copy has only in-frame clones and lacks some. In the table there are 25,000 to 30,000 clones, over 80% of which are singletons. The input for sequencing was peripheral blood, taken before neoadjuvant nivolumab, alone or with ipilimumab. The origin of the receptors is an adult with non-small cell lung cancer. CDR3s include the opening cysteine and the closing phenylalanine or tryptophan. D genes are given only for firm matches. Where a row states a size, it is once, few, many or the class of an expanded clone; other rows omit it.

CDR3	DNA	D	V	size	J
CASSSTGVAPLHF	TGCGCCAGCAGCTCCACAGGGGTAGCACCCCTCCACTTT	TRBD1	TRBV4-3	NA	TRBJ1-6
CASSLHSYEQYF	TGTGCCAGCAGCTTACACTCCTACGAGCAGTACTTC	NA	TRBV7-9	NA	TRBJ2-7
CASSVNRGYAGYF	TGTGCCAGCAGTGTCAACAGAGGATACGCTGGGTATTTT	NA	TRBV2	NA	TRBJ2-3
CASSLGTAGTGELFF	TGTGCCAGCAGCTTGGGGACAGCGGGGACCGGGGAGCTGTTTTTT	NA	TRBV11-3	NA	TRBJ2-2
CASSQDQPVGRAQFF	TGCGCCAGCAGCCAAGATCAGCCTGTGGGCAGGGCGCAGTTCTTC	NA	TRBV4-1	NA	TRBJ2-1
CASSGQGLNYGYTF	TGTGCCAGCAGCGGACAGGGATTGAACTATGGCTACACCTTC	TRBD1	TRBV5-5	NA	TRBJ1-2
CASRWRSTFNQPQHF	TGTGCCAGTCGGTGGCGGAGCACTTTCAATCAGCCCCAGCATTTT	NA	TRBV19	NA	TRBJ1-5
CASSRGRTGSLNNEQFF	TGCGCCAGCAGCCGAGGGAGGACAGGGTCCTTGAACAATGAGCAGTTCTTC	TRBD1	TRBV4-3	once	TRBJ2-1
CASSSTGATPQHF	TGTGCCAGCAGTTCGACAGGGGCGACGCCCCAGCATTTT	TRBD1	TRBV27	NA	TRBJ1-5
CASSLTGRAEAFF	TGTGCCAGCAGCTTAACAGGGCGCGCTGAAGCTTTCTTT	NA	TRBV7-2	once	TRBJ1-1
CASSLSGTVASNYGYTF	TGTGCCAGCAGCTTGTCCGGGACGGTGGCATCTAACTATGGCTACACCTTC	NA	TRBV7-2	NA	TRBJ1-2
CASSLVDSPVNEQFF	TGTGCCAGCAGCTTAGTGGACAGCCCCGTCAATGAGCAGTTCTTC	NA	TRBV7-2	NA	TRBJ2-1
CASSLGGITEAFF	TGTGCCAGCAGTTTAGGAGGGATCACTGAAGCTTTCTTT	NA	TRBV27	NA	TRBJ1-1
CASRRDSRNQPQHF	TGTGCCAGCAGACGAGACAGCCGCAATCAGCCCCAGCATTTT	NA	TRBV6-1	NA	TRBJ1-5
CASSQTGGTGELFF	TGTGCCAGCTCTCAAACAGGGGGCACCGGGGAGCTGTTTTTT	TRBD1	TRBV6-4	NA	TRBJ2-2
CASAPGATNEKLFF	TGCGCCAGCGCCCCAGGGGCCACTAATGAAAAACTGTTTTTT	NA	TRBV5-1	NA	TRBJ1-4
CASSFSMGANTEAFF	TGTGCCAGCAGCTTTTCTATGGGAGCGAACACTGAAGCTTTCTTT	NA	TRBV5-8	NA	TRBJ1-1
CASSLVSGGHEQYF	TGCGCCAGCAGCTTGGTGAGCGGGGGGCACGAGCAGTACTTC	TRBD2	TRBV5-1	NA	TRBJ2-7
CASSRVANEQFF	TGTGCCAGCAGCCGGGTAGCCAATGAGCAGTTCTTC	NA	TRBV6-6	NA	TRBJ2-1
CASSENTGELFF	TGTGCCAGTAGCGAGAACACCGGGGAGCTGTTTTTT	NA	TRBV19	NA	TRBJ2-2
CATGRGSGTGELFF	TGCGCCACGGGACGAGGGTCGGGCACCGGGGAGCTGTTTTTT	NA	TRBV5-1	few	TRBJ2-2
CASQRTLSNQPQHF	TGTGCCAGTCAACGGACCTTAAGCAATCAGCCCCAGCATTTT	NA	TRBV19	NA	TRBJ1-5
CAIQGQGEVYGYTF	TGTGCCATCCAAGGACAGGGCGAGGTCTATGGCTACACCTTC	TRBD1	TRBV28	NA	TRBJ1-2
CSVLTHTEAFF	TGCAGTGTTCTCACACACACTGAAGCTTTCTTT	NA	TRBV20-1	NA	TRBJ1-1
CASSPPAEVNTEAFF	TGTGCCAGCTCACCACCCGCGGAGGTGAACACTGAAGCTTTCTTT	NA	TRBV18	NA	TRBJ1-1
CASSLVATSVDTQYF	TGTGCCAGCAGCTTAGTAGCGACTAGTGTAGATACGCAGTATTTT	NA	TRBV11-1	NA	TRBJ2-3
CASSPSAVLTDTQYF	TGTGCCAGCTCACCGTCCGCCGTACTCACAGATACGCAGTATTTT	NA	TRBV18	NA	TRBJ2-3
CASSFERRGTYSSYEQYF	TGCGCCAGCAGCTTTGAGAGACGAGGTACCTACAGCTCCTACGAGCAGTACTTC	NA	TRBV5-1	NA	TRBJ2-7
CASRPRRDRGWLLGNTIYF	TGTGCCAGCAGGCCCCGCCGGGACAGGGGATGGCTCTTGGGAAACACCATATATTTT	TRBD1	TRBV27	NA	TRBJ1-3
CASSITIARNEKLFF	TGCGCCAGCAGTATAACTATCGCCCGTAATGAAAAACTGTTTTTT	NA	TRBV4-1	once	TRBJ1-4
CASSAGFWLSYEQYF	TGTGCCAGCAGCGCGGGGTTCTGGCTCTCCTACGAGCAGTACTTC	NA	TRBV21-1	NA	TRBJ2-7
CASRATGVAKNIQYF	TGTGCCAGCAGGGCGACAGGAGTAGCCAAAAACATTCAGTACTTC	NA	TRBV11-3	NA	TRBJ2-4
CATRGQVNTGELFF	TGCGCCACCCGAGGGCAGGTGAACACCGGGGAGCTGTTTTTT	NA	TRBV5-1	NA	TRBJ2-2
CASSPPGGRGSNTEAFF	TGTGCCAGCTCACCACCGGGGGGGCGCGGGTCGAACACTGAAGCTTTCTTT	NA	TRBV18	few	TRBJ1-1
CASSTRGGLETQYF	TGTGCCAGCAGCACGCGGGGGGGCCTGGAGACCCAGTACTTC	TRBD2	TRBV9	NA	TRBJ2-5
CAISTDEAKNIQYF	TGTGCCATCAGCACGGACGAGGCCAAAAACATTCAGTACTTC	NA	TRBV10-3	NA	TRBJ2-4
CASSPTGTTYNEQFF	TGCGCCAGCAGCCCTACCGGGACTACCTACAATGAGCAGTTCTTC	TRBD2	TRBV5-1	NA	TRBJ2-1
CASSYATDNQPQHF	TGTGCCAGCAGCTACGCTACAGACAATCAGCCCCAGCATTTT	NA	TRBV7-2	NA	TRBJ1-5
CATSRDAPSEQYF	TGTGCCACCAGCAGAGATGCCCCAAGCGAGCAGTACTTC	NA	TRBV15	NA	TRBJ2-7
CATSRDLVGSGNTIYF	TGTGCCACCAGCAGAGATCTCGTAGGGTCTGGAAACACCATATATTTT	NA	TRBV15	once	TRBJ1-3
CASSSGTEVYEQYF	TGTGCCAGCAGTTCTGGGACAGAGGTCTACGAGCAGTACTTC	TRBD1	TRBV27	few	TRBJ2-7
CASSVQGGGNTEAFF	TGTGCCAGCAGTGTCCAGGGTGGTGGAAACACTGAAGCTTTCTTT	NA	TRBV6-1	NA	TRBJ1-1
CASSPRGEGNSPLHF	TGTGCCAGCAGCCCCAGGGGAGAAGGTAATTCACCCCTCCACTTT	NA	TRBV5-5	NA	TRBJ1-6
CASTPRRINEKLFF	TGTGCCAGTACCCCGCGGCGCATAAATGAAAAACTGTTTTTT	NA	TRBV19	NA	TRBJ1-4
CASRNPGITRELFF	TGCGCCAGCAGAAATCCCGGGATTACCCGGGAGCTGTTTTTT	NA	TRBV10-2	NA	TRBJ2-2
CASSYSRYSNQPQHF	TGTGCCAGCAGTTACTCCCGATATAGCAATCAGCCCCAGCATTTT	NA	TRBV6-5	NA	TRBJ1-5
CASSTGRGQPQHF	TGTGCCAGCAGCACAGGGAGGGGGCAGCCCCAGCATTTT	NA	TRBV6-1	NA	TRBJ1-5
CASTLNTEAFF	TGCGCCAGCACCCTCAACACTGAAGCTTTCTTT	NA	TRBV5-1	NA	TRBJ1-1
CASSRGLAGRDTQYF	TGTGCCAGTAGTAGGGGGCTAGCGGGTAGGGATACGCAGTATTTT	TRBD2	TRBV19	NA	TRBJ2-3
CAWSETTGGWQPQHF	TGTGCCTGGAGTGAAACTACAGGGGGCTGGCAGCCCCAGCATTTT	TRBD1	TRBV30	NA	TRBJ1-5
CASRRTGSYEQYF	TGTGCCAGCAGAAGGACAGGGAGCTACGAGCAGTACTTC	TRBD1	TRBV2	once	TRBJ2-7
CASSLVAGGTEAFF	TGTGCCAGCAGCTTGGTGGCGGGGGGGACTGAAGCTTTCTTT	NA	TRBV5-6	NA	TRBJ1-1
CASSLDAVGGYTF	TGTGCCAGCAGCTTAGATGCCGTAGGTGGCTACACCTTC	NA	TRBV7-9	few	TRBJ1-2
CASSIRQGAWGTEAFF	TGTGCCAGCAGTATAAGACAGGGGGCATGGGGCACTGAAGCTTTCTTT	TRBD1	TRBV27	NA	TRBJ1-1
CASSLLGRAYTEAFF	TGTGCCAGCAGTTTACTCGGCAGGGCGTACACTGAAGCTTTCTTT	NA	TRBV27	NA	TRBJ1-1
CASSLDSPDTQYF	TGTGCCAGCAGCTTGGACAGCCCAGATACGCAGTATTTT	NA	TRBV7-3	NA	TRBJ2-3
CASSPWTGRNTQYF	TGTGCCAGCAGCCCCTGGACAGGGAGGAATACGCAGTATTTT	TRBD1	TRBV6-6	NA	TRBJ2-3
CASSSAPDRDLNEQYF	TGTGCCAGCAGCTCAGCGCCCGACAGGGATTTGAACGAGCAGTACTTC	TRBD1	TRBV5-5	few	TRBJ2-7
CASSLNRGQGRYEQYF	TGTGCCAGCAGCTTAAATAGGGGACAGGGACGCTACGAGCAGTACTTC	TRBD1	TRBV7-2	NA	TRBJ2-7